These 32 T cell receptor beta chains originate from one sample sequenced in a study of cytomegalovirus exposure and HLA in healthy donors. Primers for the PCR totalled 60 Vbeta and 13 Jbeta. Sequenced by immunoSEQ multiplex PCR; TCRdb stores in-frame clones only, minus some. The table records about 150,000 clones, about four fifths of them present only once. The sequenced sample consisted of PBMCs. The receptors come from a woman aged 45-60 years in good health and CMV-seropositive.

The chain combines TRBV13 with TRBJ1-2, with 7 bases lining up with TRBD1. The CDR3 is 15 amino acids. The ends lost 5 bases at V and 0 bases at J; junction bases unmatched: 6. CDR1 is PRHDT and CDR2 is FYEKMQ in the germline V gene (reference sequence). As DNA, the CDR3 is TGTGCCAGCAGCACAGACAGGGCTTCTAACTATGGCTACACCTTC. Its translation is CASSTDRASNYGYTF.

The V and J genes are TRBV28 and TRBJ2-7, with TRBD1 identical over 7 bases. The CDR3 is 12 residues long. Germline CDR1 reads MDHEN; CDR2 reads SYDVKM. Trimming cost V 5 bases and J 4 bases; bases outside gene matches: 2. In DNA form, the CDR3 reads TGTGCCAGCAGTGACAGGGAGTACGAGCAGTACTTC. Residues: CASSDREYEQYF.

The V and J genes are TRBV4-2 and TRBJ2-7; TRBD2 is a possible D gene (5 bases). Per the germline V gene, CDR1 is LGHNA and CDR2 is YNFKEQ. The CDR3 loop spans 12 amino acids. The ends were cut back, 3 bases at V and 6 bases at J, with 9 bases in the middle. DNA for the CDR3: TGTGCCAGCAGCCATGGTGAGGGCGAGCAGTACTTC. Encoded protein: CASSHGEGEQYF.

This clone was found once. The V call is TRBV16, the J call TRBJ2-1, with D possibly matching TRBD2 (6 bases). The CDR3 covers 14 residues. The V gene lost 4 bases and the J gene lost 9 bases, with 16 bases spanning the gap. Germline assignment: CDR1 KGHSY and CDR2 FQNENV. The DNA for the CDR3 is TGTGCCAGCAGCCTCTACGGACTAAACACTGAGCAGTTCTTC. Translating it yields CASSLYGLNTEQFF.

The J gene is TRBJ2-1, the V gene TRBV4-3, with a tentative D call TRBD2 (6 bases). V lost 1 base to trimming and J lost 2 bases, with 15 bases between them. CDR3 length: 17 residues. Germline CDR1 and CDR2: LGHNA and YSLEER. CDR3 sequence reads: CASSQVGGVPPYNEQFF. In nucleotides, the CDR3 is TGCGCCAGCAGCCAAGTAGGAGGGGTACCTCCCTACAATGAGCAGTTCTTC.

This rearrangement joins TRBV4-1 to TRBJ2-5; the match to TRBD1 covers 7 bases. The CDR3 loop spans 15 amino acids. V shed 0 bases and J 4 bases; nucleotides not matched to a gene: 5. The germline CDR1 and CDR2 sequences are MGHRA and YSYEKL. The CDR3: CASSQEGGGRETQYF. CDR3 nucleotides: TGCGCCAGCAGCCAAGAAGGGGGCGGAAGAGAGACCCAGTACTTC.

The CDR3 is CASSHGQRSYEQYF. CDR3 coding DNA: TGCGCCAGCAGCCATGGACAGCGCTCCTACGAGCAGTACTTC. The V and J genes are TRBV4-3 and TRBJ2-7; D perhaps matches TRBD1 (6 bases). Germline values: CDR1 LGHNA, CDR2 YSLEER. This CDR3 has 14 amino acids. The V gene lost 3 bases and the J gene lost 0 bases, with 9 bases spanning the gap.

CDR3 residues: CASSDPTGSYEQYF. For the CDR3, the DNA is TGTGCCAGCAGCGACCCTACAGGGAGCTACGAGCAGTACTTC. This chain links TRBV13 with TRBJ2-7, with a possible D match to TRBD1 (6 bases). Deletions cut 5 bases from V and 3 bases from J, with 14 bases between. The germline V gene has CDR1 PRHDT and CDR2 FYEKMQ (reference sequence). There are 14 residues in the CDR3.

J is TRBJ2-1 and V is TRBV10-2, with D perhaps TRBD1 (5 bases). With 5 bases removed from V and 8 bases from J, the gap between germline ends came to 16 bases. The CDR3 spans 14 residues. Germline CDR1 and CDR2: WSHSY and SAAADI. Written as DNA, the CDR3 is TGCGCCAGCAGTTCAAGTAGGGGATGGGATGAGCAGTTCTTC. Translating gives CASSSSRGWDEQFF.

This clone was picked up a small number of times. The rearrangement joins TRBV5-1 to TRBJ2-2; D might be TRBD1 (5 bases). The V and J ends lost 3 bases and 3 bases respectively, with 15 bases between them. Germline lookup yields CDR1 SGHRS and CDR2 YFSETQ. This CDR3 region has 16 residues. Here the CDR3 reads CASSSRGRVDTGELFF. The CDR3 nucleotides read TGCGCCAGCAGCTCCCGTGGCAGGGTGGACACCGGGGAGCTGTTTTTT. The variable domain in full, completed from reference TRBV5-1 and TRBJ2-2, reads KAGVTQTPRYLIKTRGQQVTLSCSPISGHRSVSWYQQTPGQGLQFLFEYFSETQRNKGNFPGRFSGRQFSNSRSEMNVSTLELGDSALYLCASSSRGRVDTGELFFGEGSRLTVL.

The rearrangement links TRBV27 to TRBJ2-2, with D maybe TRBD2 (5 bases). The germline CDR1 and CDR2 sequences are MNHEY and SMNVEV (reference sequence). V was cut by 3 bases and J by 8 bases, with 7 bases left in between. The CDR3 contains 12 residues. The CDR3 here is CASSFGGGELFF. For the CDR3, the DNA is TGTGCCAGCAGTTTCGGCGGGGGGGAGCTGTTTTTT.

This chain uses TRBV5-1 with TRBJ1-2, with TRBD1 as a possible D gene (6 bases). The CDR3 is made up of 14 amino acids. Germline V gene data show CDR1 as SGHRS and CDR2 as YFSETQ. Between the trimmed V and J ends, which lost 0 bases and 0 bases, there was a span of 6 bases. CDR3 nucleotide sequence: TGCGCCAGCAGCTTGGCAGGGGCTAACTATGGCTACACCTTC. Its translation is CASSLAGANYGYTF.

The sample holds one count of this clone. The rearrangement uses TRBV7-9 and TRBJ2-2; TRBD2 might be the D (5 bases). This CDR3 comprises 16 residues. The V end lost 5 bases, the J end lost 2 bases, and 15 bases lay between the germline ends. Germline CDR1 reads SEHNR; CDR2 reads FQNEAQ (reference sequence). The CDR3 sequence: CASSPMGSGNTGELFF. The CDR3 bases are TGTGCCAGCAGCCCCATGGGGAGCGGTAACACCGGGGAGCTGTTTTTT.

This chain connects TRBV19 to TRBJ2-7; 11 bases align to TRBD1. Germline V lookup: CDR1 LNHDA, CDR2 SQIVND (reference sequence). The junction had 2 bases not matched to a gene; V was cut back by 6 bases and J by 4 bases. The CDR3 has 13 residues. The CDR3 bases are TGTGCCAGTAGGGACAGGGGGCTTTACGAGCAGTACTTC. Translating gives CASRDRGLYEQYF.

CDR3 bases: TGTGCCAGCAACCTACAAGGACAGGGCAGGGCAGAGACCCAGTACTTC. It is translated as CASNLQGQGRAETQYF. The J gene is TRBJ2-5, the V gene TRBV7-2; 8 bases line up with TRBD1. CDR3 length: 16 amino acids. CDR1 and CDR2 from the germline V gene are SGHTA and FQGNSA. V shed 7 bases and J 4 bases; nucleotides not matched to a gene: 14.

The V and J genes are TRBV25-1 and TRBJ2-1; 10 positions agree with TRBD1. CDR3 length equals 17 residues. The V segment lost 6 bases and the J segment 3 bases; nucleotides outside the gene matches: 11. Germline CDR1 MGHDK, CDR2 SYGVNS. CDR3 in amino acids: CASRRGGGQGLYNEQFF. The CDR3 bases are TGTGCCAGCAGACGGGGAGGGGGACAGGGGCTCTACAATGAGCAGTTCTTC.

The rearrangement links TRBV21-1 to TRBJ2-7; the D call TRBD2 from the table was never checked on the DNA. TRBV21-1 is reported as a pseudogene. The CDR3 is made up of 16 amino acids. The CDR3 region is CASSKKLGLAGLEQYF. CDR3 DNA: TGTGCCAGCAGCAAAAAGCTTGGACTAGCGGGGTTAGAGCAGTACTTC.

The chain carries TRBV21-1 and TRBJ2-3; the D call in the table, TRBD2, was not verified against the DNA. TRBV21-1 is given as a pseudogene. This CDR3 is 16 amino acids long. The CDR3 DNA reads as TGTGCCAGCAGCAATGTGACTAGCGGGGGCACAGATACGCAGTATTTT. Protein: CASSNVTSGGTDTQYF.

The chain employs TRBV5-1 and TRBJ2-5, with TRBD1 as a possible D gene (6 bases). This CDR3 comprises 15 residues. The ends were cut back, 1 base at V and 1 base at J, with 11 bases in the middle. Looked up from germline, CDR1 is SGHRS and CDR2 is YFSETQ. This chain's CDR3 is CASSLSQGFQETQYF. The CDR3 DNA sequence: TGCGCCAGCAGCTTGTCACAGGGATTCCAAGAGACCCAGTACTTC.

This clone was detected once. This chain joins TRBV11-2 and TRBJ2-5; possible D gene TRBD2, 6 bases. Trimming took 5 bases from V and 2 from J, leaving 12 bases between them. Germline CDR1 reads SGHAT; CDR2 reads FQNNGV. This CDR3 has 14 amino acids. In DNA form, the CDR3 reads TGTGCCAGCAGCGATTGGGCGGGGCAAGAGACCCAGTACTTC. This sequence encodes CASSDWAGQETQYF.

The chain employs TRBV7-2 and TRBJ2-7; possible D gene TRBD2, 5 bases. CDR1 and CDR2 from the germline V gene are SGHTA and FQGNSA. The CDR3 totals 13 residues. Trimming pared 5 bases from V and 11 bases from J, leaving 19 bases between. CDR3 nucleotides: TGTGCCAGCAGCCAGTTGTCGGAGTCTAGCAAGTACTTC. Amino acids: CASSQLSESSKYF.

The CDR3 DNA sequence: TGTGCCAGCAGTCGGGGGGGGGACGGGGCTAACTATGGCTACACCTTC. Protein product: CASSRGGDGANYGYTF. The chain couples TRBV28 to TRBJ1-2, with a weak D call TRBD1 (5 bases). Germline CDR1 and CDR2: MDHEN and SYDVKM. Trimming left V 5 bases short and J 0 bases short, with 16 bases between. The CDR3 contains 16 residues.

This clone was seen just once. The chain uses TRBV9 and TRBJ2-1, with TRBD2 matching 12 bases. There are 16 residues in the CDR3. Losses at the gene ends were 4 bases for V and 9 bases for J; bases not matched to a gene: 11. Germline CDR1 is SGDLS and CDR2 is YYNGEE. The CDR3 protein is CASSPFSSGRATEQFF. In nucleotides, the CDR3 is TGTGCCAGCAGCCCTTTCTCTAGCGGGAGGGCCACTGAGCAGTTCTTC. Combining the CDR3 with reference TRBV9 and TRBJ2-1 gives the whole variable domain DSGVTQTPKHLITATGQRVTLRCSPRSGDLSVYWYQQSLDQGLQFLIQYYNGEERAKGNILERFSAQQFPDLHSELNLSSLELGDSALYFCASSPFSSGRATEQFFGPGTRLTVL.

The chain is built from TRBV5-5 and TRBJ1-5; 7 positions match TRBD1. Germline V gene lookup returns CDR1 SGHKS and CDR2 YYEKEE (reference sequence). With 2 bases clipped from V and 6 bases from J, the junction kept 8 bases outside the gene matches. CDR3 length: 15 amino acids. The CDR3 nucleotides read TGTGCCAGCAGCTTAATGACAGGGACGGCTCAGCCCCAGCATTTT. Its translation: CASSLMTGTAQPQHF. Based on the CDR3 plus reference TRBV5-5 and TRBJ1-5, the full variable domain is DAGVTQSPTHLIKTRGQQVTLRCSPISGHKSVSWYQQVLGQGPQFIFQYYEKEERGRGNFPDRFSARQFPNYSSELNVNALLLGDSALYLCASSLMTGTAQPQHFGDGTRLSIL.

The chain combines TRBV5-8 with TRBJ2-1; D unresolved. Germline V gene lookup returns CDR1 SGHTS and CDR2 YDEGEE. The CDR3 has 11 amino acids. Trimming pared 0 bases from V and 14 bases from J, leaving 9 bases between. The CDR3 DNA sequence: TGTGCCAGCAGCTTGGTCGGGTTTGAGTTCTTC. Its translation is CASSLVGFEFF.

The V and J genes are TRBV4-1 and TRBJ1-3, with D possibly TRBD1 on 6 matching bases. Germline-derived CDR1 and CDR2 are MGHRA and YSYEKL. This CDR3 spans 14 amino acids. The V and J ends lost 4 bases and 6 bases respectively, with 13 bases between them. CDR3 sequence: CASSLTGFVNTIYF. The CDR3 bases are TGCGCCAGCAGCCTTACAGGGTTTGTAAACACCATATATTTT.

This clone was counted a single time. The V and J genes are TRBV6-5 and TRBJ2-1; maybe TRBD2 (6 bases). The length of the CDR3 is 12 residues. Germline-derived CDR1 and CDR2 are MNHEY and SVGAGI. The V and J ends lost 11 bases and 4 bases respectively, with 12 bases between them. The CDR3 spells CAVSGSYNEQFF. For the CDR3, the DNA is TGTGCCGTGAGCGGGTCTTACAATGAGCAGTTCTTC.

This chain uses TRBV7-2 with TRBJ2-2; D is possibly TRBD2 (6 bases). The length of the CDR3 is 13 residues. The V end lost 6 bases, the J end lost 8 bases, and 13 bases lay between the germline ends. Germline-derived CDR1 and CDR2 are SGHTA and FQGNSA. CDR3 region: CASSLRREGELFF. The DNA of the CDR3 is TGTGCCAGCAGTCTAAGGCGGGAAGGGGAGCTGTTTTTT.

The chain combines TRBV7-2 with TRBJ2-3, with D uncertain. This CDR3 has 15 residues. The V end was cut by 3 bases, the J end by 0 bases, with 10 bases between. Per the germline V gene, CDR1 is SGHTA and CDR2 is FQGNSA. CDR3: CASSLTHKSTDTQYF. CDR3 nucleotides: TGTGCCAGCAGCTTGACTCACAAAAGCACAGATACGCAGTATTTT.

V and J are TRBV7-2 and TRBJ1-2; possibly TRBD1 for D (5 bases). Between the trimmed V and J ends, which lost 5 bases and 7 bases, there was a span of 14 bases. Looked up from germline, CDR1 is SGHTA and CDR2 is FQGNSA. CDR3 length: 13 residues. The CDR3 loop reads CASSPHRDFGYTF. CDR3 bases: TGTGCCAGCAGCCCTCACCGGGACTTTGGCTACACCTTC. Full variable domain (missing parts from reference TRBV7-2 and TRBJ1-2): GAGVSQSPSNKVTEKGKDVELRCDPISGHTALYWYRQSLGQGLEFLIYFQGNSAPDKSGLPSDRFSAERTGGSVSTLTIQRTQQEDSAVYLCASSPHRDFGYTFGSGTRLTVV.

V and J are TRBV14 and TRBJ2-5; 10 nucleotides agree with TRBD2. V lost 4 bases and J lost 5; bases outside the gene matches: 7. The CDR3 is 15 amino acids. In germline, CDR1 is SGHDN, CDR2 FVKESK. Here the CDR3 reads CASSPGLAGVETQYF. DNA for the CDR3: TGTGCCAGCAGCCCCGGGCTAGCGGGAGTCGAGACCCAGTACTTC.

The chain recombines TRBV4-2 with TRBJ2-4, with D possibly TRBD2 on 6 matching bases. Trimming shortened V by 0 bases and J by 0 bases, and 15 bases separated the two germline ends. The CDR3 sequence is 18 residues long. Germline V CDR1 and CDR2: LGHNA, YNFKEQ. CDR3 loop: CASSQDSGGVKAKNIQYF. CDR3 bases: TGTGCCAGCAGCCAAGATAGCGGAGGGGTAAAAGCCAAAAACATTCAGTACTTC.